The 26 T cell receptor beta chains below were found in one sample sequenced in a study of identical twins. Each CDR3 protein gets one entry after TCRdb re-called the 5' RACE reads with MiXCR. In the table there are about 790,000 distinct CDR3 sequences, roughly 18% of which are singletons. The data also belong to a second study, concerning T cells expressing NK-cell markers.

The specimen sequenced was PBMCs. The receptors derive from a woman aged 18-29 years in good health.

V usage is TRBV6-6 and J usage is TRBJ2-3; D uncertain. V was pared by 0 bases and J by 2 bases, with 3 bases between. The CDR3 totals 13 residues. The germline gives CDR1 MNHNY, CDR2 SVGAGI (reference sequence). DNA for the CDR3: TGTGCCAGCAGTTACTCAGTCACAGATACGCAGTATTTT. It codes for CASSYSVTDTQYF.

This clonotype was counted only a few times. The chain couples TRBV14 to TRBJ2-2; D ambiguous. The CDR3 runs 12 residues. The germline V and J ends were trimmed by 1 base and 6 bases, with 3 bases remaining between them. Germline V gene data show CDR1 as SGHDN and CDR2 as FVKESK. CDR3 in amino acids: CASSQVPGELFF. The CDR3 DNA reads TGTGCCAGCAGCCAAGTCCCCGGGGAGCTGTTTTTT.

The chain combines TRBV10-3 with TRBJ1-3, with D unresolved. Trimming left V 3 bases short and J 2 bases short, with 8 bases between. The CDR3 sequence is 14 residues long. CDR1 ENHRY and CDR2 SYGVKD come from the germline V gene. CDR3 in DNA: TGTGCCATCAGTGATTTGAATACTGGAAACACCATATATTTT. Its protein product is CAISDLNTGNTIYF.

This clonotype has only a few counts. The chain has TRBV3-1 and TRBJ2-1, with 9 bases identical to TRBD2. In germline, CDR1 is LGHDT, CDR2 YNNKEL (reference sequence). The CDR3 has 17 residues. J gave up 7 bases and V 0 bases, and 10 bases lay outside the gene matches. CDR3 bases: TGTGCCAGCAGCCAAGACGGTAGCGGGAGAGACCAAAATGAGCAGTTCTTC. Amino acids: CASSQDGSGRDQNEQFF.

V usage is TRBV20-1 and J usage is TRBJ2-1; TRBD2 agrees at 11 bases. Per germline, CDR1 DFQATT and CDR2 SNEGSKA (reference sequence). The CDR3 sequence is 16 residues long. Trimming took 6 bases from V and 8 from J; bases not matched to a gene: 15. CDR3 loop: CSATGLAGTASDEQFF. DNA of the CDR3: TGCAGTGCCACCGGACTAGCGGGTACTGCAAGCGATGAGCAGTTCTTC.

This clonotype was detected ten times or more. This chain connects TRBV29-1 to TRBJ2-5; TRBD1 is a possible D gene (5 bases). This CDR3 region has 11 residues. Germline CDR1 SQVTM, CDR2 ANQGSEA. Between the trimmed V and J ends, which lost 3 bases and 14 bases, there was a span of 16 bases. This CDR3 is CSVDLQDTLYF. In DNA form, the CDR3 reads TGCAGCGTTGATCTCCAGGACACCCTATACTTC.

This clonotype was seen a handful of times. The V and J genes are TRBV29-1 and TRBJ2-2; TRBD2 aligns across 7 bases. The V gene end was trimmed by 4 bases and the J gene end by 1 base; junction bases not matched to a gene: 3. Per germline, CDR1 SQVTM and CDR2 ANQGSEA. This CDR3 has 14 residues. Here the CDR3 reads CSVARGLNTGELFF. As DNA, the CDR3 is TGCAGCGTTGCGCGGGGGTTGAACACCGGGGAGCTGTTTTTT.

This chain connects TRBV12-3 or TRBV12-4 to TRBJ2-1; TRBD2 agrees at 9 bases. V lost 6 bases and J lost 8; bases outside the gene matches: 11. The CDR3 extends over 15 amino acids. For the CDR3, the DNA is TGTGCCAGCAGCTTTACTTCTAGCGGGATTTATGAGCAGTTCTTC. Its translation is CASSFTSSGIYEQFF.

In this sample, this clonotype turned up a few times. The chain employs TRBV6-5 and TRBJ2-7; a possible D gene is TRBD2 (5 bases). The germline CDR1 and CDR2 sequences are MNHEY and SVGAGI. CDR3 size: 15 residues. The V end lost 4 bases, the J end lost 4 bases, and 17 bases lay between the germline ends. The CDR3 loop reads CASSSLGIRSYEQYF. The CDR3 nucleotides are TGTGCCAGCAGTTCCCTCGGGATAAGGTCTTACGAGCAGTACTTC.

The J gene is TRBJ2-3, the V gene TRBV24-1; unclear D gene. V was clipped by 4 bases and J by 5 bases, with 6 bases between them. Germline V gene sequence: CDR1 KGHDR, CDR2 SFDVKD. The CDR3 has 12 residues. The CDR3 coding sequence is TGTGCCACCAGTGAGCTTCTAGATACGCAGTATTTT. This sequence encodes CATSELLDTQYF.

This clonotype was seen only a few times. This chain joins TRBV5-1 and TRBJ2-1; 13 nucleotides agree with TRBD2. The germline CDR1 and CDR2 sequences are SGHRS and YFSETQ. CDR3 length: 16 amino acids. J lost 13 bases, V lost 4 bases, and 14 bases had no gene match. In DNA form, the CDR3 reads TGCGCCAGCAGCACGGGGACTAGCGGGAAGGTTGGGGAACAGTTCTTC. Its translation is CASSTGTSGKVGEQFF.

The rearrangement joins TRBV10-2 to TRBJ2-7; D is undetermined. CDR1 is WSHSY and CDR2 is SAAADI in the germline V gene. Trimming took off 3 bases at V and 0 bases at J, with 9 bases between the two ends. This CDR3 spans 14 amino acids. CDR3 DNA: TGCGCCAGCAGTGAAGCTAGGAGCTCCTACGAGCAGTACTTC. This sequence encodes CASSEARSSYEQYF.

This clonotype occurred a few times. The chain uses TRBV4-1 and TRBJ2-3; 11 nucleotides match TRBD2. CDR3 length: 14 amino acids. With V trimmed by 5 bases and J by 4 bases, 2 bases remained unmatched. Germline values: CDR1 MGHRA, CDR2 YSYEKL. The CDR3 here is CASSDSGRADTQYF. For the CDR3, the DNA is TGCGCCAGCAGCGATAGCGGGAGGGCAGATACGCAGTATTTT.

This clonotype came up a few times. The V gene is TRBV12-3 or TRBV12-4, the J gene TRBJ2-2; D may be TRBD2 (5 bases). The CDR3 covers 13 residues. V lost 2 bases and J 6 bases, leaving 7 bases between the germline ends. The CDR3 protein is CASSLSSPGELFF. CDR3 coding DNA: TGTGCCAGCAGTTTATCTAGCCCCGGGGAGCTGTTTTTT.

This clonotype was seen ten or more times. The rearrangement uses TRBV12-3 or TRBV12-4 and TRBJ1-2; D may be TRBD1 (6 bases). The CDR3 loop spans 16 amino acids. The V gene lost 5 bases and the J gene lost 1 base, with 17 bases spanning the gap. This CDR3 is CASSSGTRSLNYGYTF. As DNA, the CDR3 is TGTGCCAGCAGTAGCGGGACACGGAGCCTTAACTATGGCTACACCTTC.

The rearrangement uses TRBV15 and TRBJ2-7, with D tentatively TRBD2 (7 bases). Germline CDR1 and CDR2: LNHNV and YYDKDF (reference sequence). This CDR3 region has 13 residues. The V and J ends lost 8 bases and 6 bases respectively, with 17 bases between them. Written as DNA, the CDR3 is TGTGCCACCGGGAGGGGGTCTGGAGGCGAGCAGTACTTC. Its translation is CATGRGSGGEQYF.

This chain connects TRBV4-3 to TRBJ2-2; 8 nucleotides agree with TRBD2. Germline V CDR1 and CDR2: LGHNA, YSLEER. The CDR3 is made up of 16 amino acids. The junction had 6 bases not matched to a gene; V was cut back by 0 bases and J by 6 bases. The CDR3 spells CASSQEWNGRAGELFF. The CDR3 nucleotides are TGCGCCAGCAGCCAAGAATGGAACGGGAGGGCCGGGGAGCTGTTTTTT.

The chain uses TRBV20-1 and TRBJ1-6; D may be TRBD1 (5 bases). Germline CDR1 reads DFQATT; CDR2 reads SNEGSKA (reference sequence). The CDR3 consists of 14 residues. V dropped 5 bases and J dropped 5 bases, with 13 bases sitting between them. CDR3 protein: CSAGLGGNNSPLHF. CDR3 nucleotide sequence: TGCAGTGCTGGACTTGGGGGGAATAATTCACCCCTCCACTTT.

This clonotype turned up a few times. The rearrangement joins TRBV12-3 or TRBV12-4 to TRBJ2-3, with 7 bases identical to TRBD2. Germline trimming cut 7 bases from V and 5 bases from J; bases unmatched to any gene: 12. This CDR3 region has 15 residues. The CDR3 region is CASTWGGRGLDTQYF. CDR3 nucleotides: TGTGCCAGCACTTGGGGTGGGAGGGGATTAGATACGCAGTATTTT.

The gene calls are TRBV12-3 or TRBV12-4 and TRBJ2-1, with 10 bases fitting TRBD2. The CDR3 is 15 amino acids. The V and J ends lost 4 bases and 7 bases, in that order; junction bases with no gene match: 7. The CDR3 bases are TGTGCCAGCAGTTGGGTAGCGGGAGGAGGGAATGAGCAGTTCTTC. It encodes CASSWVAGGGNEQFF.

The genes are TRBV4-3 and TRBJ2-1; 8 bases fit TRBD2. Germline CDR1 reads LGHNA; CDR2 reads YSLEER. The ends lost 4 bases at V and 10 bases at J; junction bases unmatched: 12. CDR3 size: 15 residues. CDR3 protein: CASSRGLDSCKEQFF. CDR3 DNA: TGCGCCAGCAGCCGGGGACTAGACTCCTGCAAAGAGCAGTTCTTC.

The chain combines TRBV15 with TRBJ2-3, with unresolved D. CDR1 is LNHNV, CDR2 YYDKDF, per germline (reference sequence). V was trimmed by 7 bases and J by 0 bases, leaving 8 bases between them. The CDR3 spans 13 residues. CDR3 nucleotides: TGTGCCACCACAGGCGCGAGCACAGATACGCAGTATTTT. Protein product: CATTGASTDTQYF. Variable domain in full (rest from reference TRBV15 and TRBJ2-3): DAMVIQNPRYQVTQFGKPVTLSCSQTLNHNVMYWYQQKSSQAPKLLFHYYDKDFNNEADTPDNFQSRRPNTSFCFLDIRSPGLGDTAMYLCATTGASTDTQYFGPGTRLTVL.

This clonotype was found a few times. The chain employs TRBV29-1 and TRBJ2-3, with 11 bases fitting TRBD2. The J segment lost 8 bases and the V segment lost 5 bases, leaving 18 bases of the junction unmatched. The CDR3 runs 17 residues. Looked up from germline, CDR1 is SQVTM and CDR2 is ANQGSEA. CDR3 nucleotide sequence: TGCAGCGTTCTACCAATGGCTAGCGGGGGGTTAGGAGGTACGCAGTATTTT. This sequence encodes CSVLPMASGGLGGTQYF.

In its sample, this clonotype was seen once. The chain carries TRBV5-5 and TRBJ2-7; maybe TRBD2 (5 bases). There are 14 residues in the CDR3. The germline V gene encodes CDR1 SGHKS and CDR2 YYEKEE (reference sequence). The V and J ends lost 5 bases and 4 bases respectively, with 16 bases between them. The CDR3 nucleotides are TGTGCCAGCAGTGTCACCCACCGACTATACGAGCAGTACTTC. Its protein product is CASSVTHRLYEQYF.

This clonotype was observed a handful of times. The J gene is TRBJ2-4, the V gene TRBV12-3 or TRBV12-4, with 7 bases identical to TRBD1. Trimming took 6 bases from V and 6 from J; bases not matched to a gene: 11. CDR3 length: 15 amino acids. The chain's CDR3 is CASSLTGQVRNIQYF. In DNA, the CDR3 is TGTGCCAGCAGCTTGACAGGGCAGGTTCGAAACATTCAGTACTTC.

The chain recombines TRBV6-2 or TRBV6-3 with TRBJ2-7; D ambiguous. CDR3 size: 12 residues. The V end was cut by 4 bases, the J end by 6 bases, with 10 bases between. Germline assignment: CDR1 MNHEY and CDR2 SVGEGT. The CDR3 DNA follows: TGTGCCAGCAGTTGGATCCCTCCCGAGCAGTACTTC. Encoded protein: CASSWIPPEQYF.